What follows are 15 T cell receptor beta chains derived from one specimen sequenced in a study of CD8 T cells in ankylosing spondylitis. TCRdb itself ran the 5' RACE reads through MiXCR, one entry per CDR3 protein. The sample lists about 90,000 distinct CDR3 sequences, around 25% occurring once. Sequenced material: blood, either unsorted or a sorted T cell fraction (not recorded which). These receptors all stem from a male donor with ankylosing spondylitis or in good health (not recorded which).

The rearrangement joins TRBV6-5 to TRBJ2-7, with D perhaps TRBD1 (6 bases). The length of the CDR3 is 17 residues. V lost 5 bases, J lost 4 bases, and 24 bases lay in between. From germline, CDR1 is MNHEY and CDR2 SVGAGI. CDR3 amino acids: CASSLRAPFQGLYEQYV. Here the CDR3 DNA reads TGTGCCAGCAGTCTACGTGCGCCCTTCCAGGGGCTTTACGAGCAGTACGTC.

The J gene is TRBJ1-2, the V gene TRBV7-3; D remains ambiguous. The CDR3 runs 13 residues. The germline gives CDR1 SGHTA, CDR2 FQGTGA. V lost 1 base, J lost 6 bases, and 9 bases lay in between. The CDR3 region has the DNA TGTGCCAGCAGCTTAAATACAAGAAATGGCTACACCTTC. This translates into CASSLNTRNGYTF.

The chain uses TRBV10-3 and TRBJ1-1; the match to TRBD1 covers 8 bases. Germline V gene sequence: CDR1 ENHRY, CDR2 SYGVKD. This CDR3 region has 19 residues. Trimming cost V 0 bases and J 1 base; bases outside gene matches: 13. The CDR3 DNA follows: TGTGCCATCAGTGAGTCAAGTGGTTATACAGGGGGAACGAACACTGAAGCTTTCTTT. Translating it yields CAISESSGYTGGTNTEAFF.

The chain employs TRBV12-5 and TRBJ1-1; the D is unclear. The CDR3 contains 13 residues. The V end lost 4 bases, the J end lost 5 bases, and 11 bases lay between the germline ends. Per the germline V gene, CDR1 is LGHNT and CDR2 is FRNRAP. CDR3 sequence reads: CASGSVSGTEAFF. The CDR3 bases are TGTGCTAGTGGTTCGGTGAGTGGGACTGAAGCTTTCTTT.

The chain recombines TRBV30 with TRBJ2-5; perhaps TRBD2 as D (5 bases). The CDR3 has 12 amino acids. The germline gives CDR1 GTSNPN, CDR2 SVGIG (reference sequence). V dropped 3 bases and J dropped 1 base, with 6 bases sitting between them. The CDR3, as DNA: TGTGCCTGGAGAGGACTCCAAGAGACCCAGTACTTC. Residues: CAWRGLQETQYF.

The chain recombines TRBV5-1 with TRBJ2-3; 12 bases map to TRBD2. From germline, CDR1 is SGHRS and CDR2 YFSETQ. The CDR3 sequence is 16 residues long. The junction had 4 bases not matched to a gene; V was cut back by 0 bases and J by 5 bases. The CDR3 region is CASSLGLAGVLDTQYF. CDR3 sequence (DNA): TGCGCCAGCAGCTTGGGACTAGCGGGAGTGTTAGATACGCAGTATTTT.

This chain links TRBV6-5 with TRBJ2-3, with 12 bases identical to TRBD2. Germline CDR1 is MNHEY and CDR2 is SVGAGI. Germline trimming cut 11 bases from V and 6 bases from J; bases unmatched to any gene: 3. The CDR3 spans 12 residues. The CDR3 reads CAFTSGRDTQYF. The CDR3 DNA sequence: TGTGCCTTCACTAGCGGGAGGGATACGCAGTATTTT.

This clonotype was recorded a few times. This chain joins TRBV5-1 and TRBJ1-4; D unresolved. V was cut by 0 bases and J by 0 bases, with 12 bases left in between. CDR3 length equals 17 residues. From germline, CDR1 is SGHRS and CDR2 YFSETQ. CDR3 DNA: TGCGCCAGCAGCTTGGGGGAATCAGCTGCAACTAATGAAAAACTGTTTTTT. Translated, it gives CASSLGESAATNEKLFF.

This clonotype was observed a few times. The V call is TRBV5-8, the J call TRBJ2-1; possible D gene TRBD2, 5 bases. The V end was cut by 3 bases, the J end by 0 bases, with 13 bases between. This CDR3 comprises 16 residues. Germline CDR1 is SGHTS and CDR2 is YDEGEE. In DNA, the CDR3 is TGTGCCAGCAGCTACTTTGGGGAGAGCTCCTACAATGAGCAGTTCTTC. Its protein is CASSYFGESSYNEQFF.

V usage is TRBV4-2 and J usage is TRBJ2-2, with TRBD2 matching over 12 bases. Looked up from germline, CDR1 is LGHNA and CDR2 is YNFKEQ. This CDR3 is 18 amino acids long. Losses at the gene ends were 0 bases for V and 5 bases for J; bases not matched to a gene: 7. The CDR3 DNA reads as TGTGCCAGCAGCCAAGATCCTAGCGGGGGGGCCTTAACCGGGGAGCTGTTTTTT. Translated, it gives CASSQDPSGGALTGELFF.

The chain links TRBV10-3 to TRBJ2-1; 7 bases line up with TRBD1. Germline loops: CDR1 ENHRY, CDR2 SYGVKD. With 6 bases clipped from V and 0 bases from J, the junction kept 11 bases outside the gene matches. This CDR3 spans 17 amino acids. CDR3 bases: TGTGCCATCAGGGGGGCCGGGACAGAGAACTCCTACAATGAGCAGTTCTTC. This encodes CAIRGAGTENSYNEQFF.

V and J are TRBV12-3 or TRBV12-4 and TRBJ1-1, with 8 bases that match TRBD1. The CDR3 runs 13 residues. V dropped 10 bases and J dropped 5; count of bases not matched to a gene: 9. CDR3 protein: CATSQGVETEAFF. The DNA of the CDR3 is TGTGCCACCTCACAGGGGGTCGAGACTGAAGCTTTCTTT.

A few counts support this clonotype. The chain employs TRBV10-1 and TRBJ2-2; tentatively, D is TRBD1 (6 bases). The CDR3 covers 13 residues. Trimming stripped 6 bases from V and 6 bases from J, with 11 bases between. Per germline, CDR1 WNHNN and CDR2 SYGVQD (reference sequence). The CDR3 nucleotides read TGCGCCAGCAGAAATCAGGGGTCCGGGGAGCTGTTTTTT. It codes for CASRNQGSGELFF.

In its sample, this clonotype was seen a few times. The chain combines TRBV20-1 with TRBJ2-1; possible D gene TRBD2, 6 bases. V lost 7 bases, J lost 4 bases, and 11 bases lay in between. The V gene's germline CDR1 is DFQATT and CDR2 SNEGSKA (reference sequence). CDR3 size: 12 residues. The CDR3 DNA is TGCAGTGAGGAGGGCGGTTACAATGAGCAGTTCTTC. It specifies CSEEGGYNEQFF.

This rearrangement joins TRBV7-3 to TRBJ2-1; TRBD2 matches at 13 bases. V trimming: 4 bases; J trimming: 1 base; junction bases outside the gene matches: 7. Germline values: CDR1 SGHTA, CDR2 FQGTGA. CDR3 length equals 18 residues. CDR3 DNA: TGTGCCAGCAGCTCAACCCCACTAGCGGGGGGGTCCTACAATGAGCAGTTCTTC. Protein sequence: CASSSTPLAGGSYNEQFF.